This TCR beta chain was identified in a study of CD4 T cells in relation to SARS-CoV-2 and coronaviruses. Study-level information: The HLA restriction of the shared crossreactive spike epitopes was mapped.

CD4+ T cells from unexposed donors were obtained before the COVID-19 pandemic (2011-2018). Isolation of CD4+ T cells took place after about 9 days in culture. Testing used SARS-CoV-2 S/N and four cold-coronavirus spikes on unexposed-donor CD4+ T cells, cells permitting. Turning to this clone: Its matching antigen is unknown.

This table comes from immunoSEQ multiplex PCR, and its TCRdb copy is limited to in-frame clones, with some not included. The table lists just over 25,000 clones, roughly 80% of them singletons. The CDR3 length is 12 residues. V lost 2 bases to trimming and J lost 12 bases; unmatched junction nucleotides: 6. Germline V CDR1 and CDR2: SGHTA, FQGNSA. The sample taken for sequencing was CD4+ T cells from PBMCs, cultured in vitro. The origin of this receptor is a human donor in good health. The J gene is TRBJ2-7, the V gene TRBV7-2, with 8 bases aligning to TRBD1. CDR3 sequence reads: CASSLSGQGLYF. In nucleotides, the CDR3 is TGTGCCAGCAGCTTATCCGGACAGGGCCTGTACTTC.